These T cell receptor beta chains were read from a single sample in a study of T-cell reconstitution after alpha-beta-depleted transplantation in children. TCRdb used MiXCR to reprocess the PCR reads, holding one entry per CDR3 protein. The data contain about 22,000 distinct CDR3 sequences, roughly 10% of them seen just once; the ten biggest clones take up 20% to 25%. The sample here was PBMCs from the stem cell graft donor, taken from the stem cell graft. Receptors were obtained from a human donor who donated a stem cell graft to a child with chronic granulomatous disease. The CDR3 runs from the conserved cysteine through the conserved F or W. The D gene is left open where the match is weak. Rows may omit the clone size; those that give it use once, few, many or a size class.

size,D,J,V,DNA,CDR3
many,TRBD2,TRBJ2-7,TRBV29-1,TGCAGCGTTGAAGTAGCGGGCAGCTCCTACGAGCAGTACTTC,CSVEVAGSSYEQYF
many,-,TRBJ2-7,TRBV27,TGTGCCAGCAGTTTATCGAAATCCCTCGAGCAGTACTTC,CASSLSKSLEQYF
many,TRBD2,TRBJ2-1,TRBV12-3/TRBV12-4,TGTGCCAGCAGCGGACCGGGAGGCTACAATGAGCAGTTCTTC,CASSGPGGYNEQFF
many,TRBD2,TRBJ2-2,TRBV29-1,TGCAGCGCCGGGCGGGAGGGCCAGGTCACCGGGGAGCTGTTTTTT,CSAGREGQVTGELFF
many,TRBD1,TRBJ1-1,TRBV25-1,TGTGCCAGCAGTGAATCGCATCCGGGACAGTCTAACACTGAAGCTTTCTTT,CASSESHPGQSNTEAFF
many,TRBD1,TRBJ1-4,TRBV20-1,TGCAGTGCTTGCGGACCGGACAGGATTCTGTTTTTT,CSACGPDRILFF
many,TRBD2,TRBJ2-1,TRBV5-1,TGCGCCAGCAGTCCTGACTTGGCGGGGGGGCCTAATGAGCAGTTCTTC,CASSPDLAGGPNEQFF
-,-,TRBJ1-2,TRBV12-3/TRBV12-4,TGTGCCAGCTGCCAGGACCCCGATCACTATGGCTACACCTTC,CASCQDPDHYGYTF
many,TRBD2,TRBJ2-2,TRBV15,TGTGCCACCAGCAGAGATAGGGGACTAGCGCGCACCGGGGAGCTGTTTTTT,CATSRDRGLARTGELFF
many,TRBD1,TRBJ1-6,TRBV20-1,TGCAGTGCTAGAGATTGGGGACAGAGGGGTTCACCCCTCCACTTT,CSARDWGQRGSPLHF
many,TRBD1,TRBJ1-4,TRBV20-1,TGCAGTGCTAGCGATTTGACAGGGTTTGAAAAACTGTTTTTT,CSASDLTGFEKLFF
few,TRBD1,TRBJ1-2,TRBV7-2,TGTGCCAGCAGCCTCCTCGTGACCGGGACAGGGTACAATAAAGACACCTTC,CASSLLVTGTGYNKDTF
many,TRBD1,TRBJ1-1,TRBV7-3,TGTGCCAGCAGCCGAGGACAGGGGAGGACTGAAGCTTTCTTT,CASSRGQGRTEAFF
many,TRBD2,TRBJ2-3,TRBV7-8,TGTGCCAGCAGCTTAGTACTAGGGAGGGGCACAGATACGCAGTATTTT,CASSLVLGRGTDTQYF
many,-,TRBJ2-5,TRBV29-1,TGCAGCGTTGAAGCTGGCAGCCAAGAGACCCAGTACTTC,CSVEAGSQETQYF
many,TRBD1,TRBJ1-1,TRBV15,TGTGCCACCAGCCCCGGACAGGGGATGAACACTGAAGCTTTCTTT,CATSPGQGMNTEAFF
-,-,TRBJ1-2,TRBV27,TGTGCCAGCACGAGGGTTGGGACGAGCGGCTACACCTTC,CASTRVGTSGYTF
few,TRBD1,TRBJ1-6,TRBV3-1,TGTACCTTCTGGCACCCGGGACAGGGAATTCTCAATAATTCACCCCTCCACTTT,CTFWHPGQGILNNSPLHF
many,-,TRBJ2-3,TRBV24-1,TGTGCCACCAGTGATTTGAAAGGTCTCCTCCGCACAGATACGCAGTATTTT,CATSDLKGLLRTDTQYF
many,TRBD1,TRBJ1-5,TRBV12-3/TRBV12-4,TGTGCCAGCAGACCGGGACAGGGTGATCATCAGCCCCAGCATTTT,CASRPGQGDHQPQHF
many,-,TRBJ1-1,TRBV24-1,TGTGCCATCAGATTCCGGGTGGTGCCCACCCCGAACGCGATGAACACTGAAGCTTTCTTT,CAIRFRVVPTPNAMNTEAFF
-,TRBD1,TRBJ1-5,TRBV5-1,TGCGCCAGCAGCCCAGGGGGGTGGTCTCCGGATGTATATGACAATCAGCCCCAGCATTTT,CASSPGGWSPDVYDNQPQHF
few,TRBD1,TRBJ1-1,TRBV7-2,TGTGCCAGCAGCTTCGACAGGGGTTCCCACACTGAAGCTTTCTTT,CASSFDRGSHTEAFF
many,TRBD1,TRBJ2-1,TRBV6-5,TGTGCCAGCAGCCCGGACAGGGGGCCGGGGAATGAGCAGTTCTTC,CASSPDRGPGNEQFF
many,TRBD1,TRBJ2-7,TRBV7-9,TGTGCCAGCAGCCGGACAGGGGACTCTGACGAGCAGTACTTC,CASSRTGDSDEQYF
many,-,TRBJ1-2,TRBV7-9,TGTGCCAGCAGCCCAGGACAGAGCTATGGCTACACCTTC,CASSPGQSYGYTF
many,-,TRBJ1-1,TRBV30,TGTGCCTGGAGTAAAGGGGGAGATACTGAAGCTTTCTTT,CAWSKGGDTEAFF
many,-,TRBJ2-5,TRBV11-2,TGTGCCAGCAGCTTCAGGGCTGGGCGAGAGACCCAGTACTTC,CASSFRAGRETQYF
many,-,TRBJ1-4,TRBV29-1,TGCAGCGTTGAAGATGGGTATGAAAAACTGTTTTTT,CSVEDGYEKLFF
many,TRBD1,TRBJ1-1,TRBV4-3,TGCGCCAGCAGCCAAGAGGGACAGACCCTTGAAGCTTTCTTT,CASSQEGQTLEAFF
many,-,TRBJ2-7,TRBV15,TGTGCCACCAGCGAGGATCGAGCTCGCGAGCAGTACTTC,CATSEDRAREQYF
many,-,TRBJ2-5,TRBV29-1,TGCAGCGTTTTAGAGAACGAAGAGACCCAGTACTTC,CSVLENEETQYF
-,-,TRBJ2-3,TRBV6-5,TGTGCCAGCAGTTACTCGATTTCTCAGGCAGGGGATACGCAGTATTTT,CASSYSISQAGDTQYF
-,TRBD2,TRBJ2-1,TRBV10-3,TGTGCCATCAGTGAAGGAGCGGGAGGGCCCTCTGACAATGAGCAGTTCTTC,CAISEGAGGPSDNEQFF
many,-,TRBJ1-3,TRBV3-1,TGTGCCAGCAGCCGCTCGGGGTCTGCTGGAAACACCATATATTTT,CASSRSGSAGNTIYF
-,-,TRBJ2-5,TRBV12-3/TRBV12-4,TGTGCCAGCGCGCGAGGGAAGAAAGAGACCCAGTACTTC,CASARGKKETQYF
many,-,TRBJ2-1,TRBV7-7,TGTGCTAGCAGCTTAAACCTCGGGAATGAGCAGTTCTTC,CASSLNLGNEQFF
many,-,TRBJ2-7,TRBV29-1,TGCAGCGTTGAAATGGGGCACCGCTCCTACGAGCAGTACTTC,CSVEMGHRSYEQYF
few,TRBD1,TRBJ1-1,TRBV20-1,TGCAGTGCCGGGACAGGGTACACTGAAGCTTTCTTT,CSAGTGYTEAFF
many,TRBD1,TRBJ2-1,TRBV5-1,TGCGCCAGCAGCTTGGTTTGGGGACAGGGGGCGGATGAGCAGTTCTTC,CASSLVWGQGADEQFF
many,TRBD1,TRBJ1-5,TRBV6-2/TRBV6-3,TGTGCCAGCAACGACAGGGGTAGCAATCAGCCCCAGCATTTT,CASNDRGSNQPQHF
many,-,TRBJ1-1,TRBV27,TGTGCCAGCAGTTTAGGGAGGCGACGGGGCACTGAAGCTTTCTTT,CASSLGRRRGTEAFF
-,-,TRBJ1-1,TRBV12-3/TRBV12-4,TGTGCCAGCCGACTAATAGGGGAAGCTTTCTTT,CASRLIGEAFF
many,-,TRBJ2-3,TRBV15,TGTGCCACCAGCAGACATACTACGGGTTTCGCAGATACGCAGTATTTT,CATSRHTTGFADTQYF
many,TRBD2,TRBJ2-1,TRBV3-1,TGTGCCAGCAGCCAAGAAAGACAGCTAGCGGGGGGGCGGAATGAGCAGTTCTTC,CASSQERQLAGGRNEQFF
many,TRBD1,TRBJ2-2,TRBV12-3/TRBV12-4,TGTGCCAGCAGAAGGACAGGGGATTCCGGGGAGCTGTTTTTT,CASRRTGDSGELFF
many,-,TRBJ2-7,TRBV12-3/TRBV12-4,TGTGCCAGCAGTTTTGAGGCACGGGACGAGCAGTACTTC,CASSFEARDEQYF
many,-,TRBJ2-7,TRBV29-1,TGCAGCGTGATAGACAGCTACGAGCAGTACTTC,CSVIDSYEQYF
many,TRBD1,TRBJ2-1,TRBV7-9,TGTGCCAGCAGCTACAACCGGGACAGGGAATTCTTC,CASSYNRDREFF
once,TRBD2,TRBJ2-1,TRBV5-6,TGTGCCAGCAGCTTGGTAGCGGGAGTTAGTTACAATGAGCAGTTCTTC,CASSLVAGVSYNEQFF
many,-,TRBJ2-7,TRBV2,TGTGCCAGCAGTGTAAGACAGGGCCTAGCGAGGGAATACGAGCAGTACTTC,CASSVRQGLAREYEQYF
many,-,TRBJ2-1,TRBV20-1,TGCAGTGCTAGAGGGTTTAGACAGTTTAGCTCCTACAATGAGCAGTTCTTC,CSARGFRQFSSYNEQFF